This T cell receptor (beta chain) was retrieved from a study of blood T cell repertoires in COVID-19. The CDR3 spans 15 residues. The ends lost 3 bases at V and 6 bases at J; junction bases unmatched: 3. Germline CDR1 reads KGHDR; CDR2 reads SFDVKD. About this clone: This CDR3 is also generated by other DNA sequences in the sample.

In the original analysis: Estimated nucleated cell counts came from reference gene primer amplification. Sequenced by immunoSEQ multiplex PCR; TCRdb stores in-frame clones only, minus some. For V, J and clone size, that table is used; D and trimming come from the DNA. This table holds about 170,000 clones, 86% found once. This chain links TRBV24-1 with TRBJ2-1; 11 positions match TRBD2. The sample comprised peripheral blood. The receptor's source is a man in his 70s with acute or convalescent COVID-19. The CDR3 sequence: CATSDPGTSGNEQFF. CDR3 DNA: TGTGCCACCAGTGATCCCGGGACTAGCGGCAATGAGCAGTTCTTC.